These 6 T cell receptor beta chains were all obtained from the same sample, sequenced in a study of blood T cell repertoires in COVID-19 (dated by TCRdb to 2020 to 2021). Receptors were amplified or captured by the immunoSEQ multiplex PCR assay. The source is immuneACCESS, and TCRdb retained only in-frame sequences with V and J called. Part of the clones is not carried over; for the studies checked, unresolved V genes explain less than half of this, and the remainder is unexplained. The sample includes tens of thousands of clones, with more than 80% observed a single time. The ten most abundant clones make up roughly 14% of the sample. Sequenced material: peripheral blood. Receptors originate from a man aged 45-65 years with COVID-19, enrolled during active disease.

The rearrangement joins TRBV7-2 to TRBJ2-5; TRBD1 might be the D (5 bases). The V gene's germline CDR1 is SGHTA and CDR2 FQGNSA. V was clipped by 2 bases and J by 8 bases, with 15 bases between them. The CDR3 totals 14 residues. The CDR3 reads CASSLLGAQGTQYF. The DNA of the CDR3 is TGTGCCAGCAGCTTACTAGGGGCCCAAGGTACCCAGTACTTC.

The CDR3 coding sequence is TGTGCCAGCAGCGTAGAACCTCGAGCTCAAGAGACCCAGTACTTC. It specifies CASSVEPRAQETQYF. This chain links TRBV9 with TRBJ2-5, with D unclear. CDR3 length: 15 residues. V was pared by 0 bases and J by 2 bases, with 11 bases between. Germline V gene data show CDR1 as SGDLS and CDR2 as YYNGEE.

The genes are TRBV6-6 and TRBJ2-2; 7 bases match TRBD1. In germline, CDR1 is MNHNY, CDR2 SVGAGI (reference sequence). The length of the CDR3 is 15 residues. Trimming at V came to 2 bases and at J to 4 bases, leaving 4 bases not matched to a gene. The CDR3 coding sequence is TGTGCCAGCAGTTACAAGGGACAGAGCACCGGGGAGCTGTTTTTT. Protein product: CASSYKGQSTGELFF.

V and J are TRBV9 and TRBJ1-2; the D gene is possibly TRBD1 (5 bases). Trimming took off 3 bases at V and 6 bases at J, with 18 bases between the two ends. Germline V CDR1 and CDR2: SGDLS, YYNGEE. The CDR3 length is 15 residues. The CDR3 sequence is CASSDWGGGLDGYTF. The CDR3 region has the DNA TGTGCCAGCAGCGACTGGGGGGGTGGTCTGGATGGCTACACCTTC.

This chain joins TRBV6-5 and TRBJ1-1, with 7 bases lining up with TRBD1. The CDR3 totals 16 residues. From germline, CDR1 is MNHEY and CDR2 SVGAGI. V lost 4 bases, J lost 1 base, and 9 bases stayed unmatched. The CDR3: CASSSPPGQTNTEAFF. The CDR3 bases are TGTGCCAGCAGTTCCCCTCCGGGACAGACGAACACTGAAGCTTTCTTT.

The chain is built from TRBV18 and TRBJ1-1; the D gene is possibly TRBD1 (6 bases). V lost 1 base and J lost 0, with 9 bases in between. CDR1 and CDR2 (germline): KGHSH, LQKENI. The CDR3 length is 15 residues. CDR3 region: CASSPRDTLNTEAFF. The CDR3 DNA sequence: TGTGCCAGCTCACCACGGGACACCCTGAACACTGAAGCTTTCTTT.